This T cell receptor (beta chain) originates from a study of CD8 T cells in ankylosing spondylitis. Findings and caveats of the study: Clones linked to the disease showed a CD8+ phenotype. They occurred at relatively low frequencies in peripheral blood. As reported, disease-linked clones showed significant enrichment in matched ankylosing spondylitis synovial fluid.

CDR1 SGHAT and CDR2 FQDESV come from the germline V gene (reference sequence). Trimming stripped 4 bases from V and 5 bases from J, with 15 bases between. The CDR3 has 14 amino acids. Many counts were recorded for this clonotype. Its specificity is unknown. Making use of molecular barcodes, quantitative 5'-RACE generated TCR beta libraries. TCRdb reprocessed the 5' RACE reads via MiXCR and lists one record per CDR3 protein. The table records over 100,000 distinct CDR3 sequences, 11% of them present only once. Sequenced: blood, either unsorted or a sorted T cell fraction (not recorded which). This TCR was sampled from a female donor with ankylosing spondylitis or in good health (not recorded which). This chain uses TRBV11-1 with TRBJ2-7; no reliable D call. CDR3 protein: CASSSWGSRDEQYF. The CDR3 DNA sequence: TGTGCCAGCAGCTCGTGGGGTAGCCGAGACGAGCAGTACTTC.